Listed here is a single T cell receptor (beta chain). Its antigen is not identified. Profiled with immunoSEQ multiplex PCR; TCRdb holds only in-frame clones, not every one. The sample includes about 59,000 clones, 80% to 90% of them seen just once. This record belongs to a study of T cell responses to AZD1222 COVID-19 vaccine. Pooled samples include second doses given at about 4 or 12 weeks. Study findings and constraints: Epitopes outside B.1.351 and B.1.1.7 mutated regions reportedly drew nearly half of spike TCRs. Donors were chiefly white British, with a greater number of females, and clonal diversity was perhaps underestimated. Only after the peak T cell response were repertoires sampled.

Sample: peripheral blood, taken 28 days after the second AZD1222 dose. The sequence derives from an adult who received the AZD1222 COVID-19 vaccine.

The CDR3 DNA is TGTGCCTGGAGTCGGGGGGGCACAGATACGCAGTATTTT. Translated: CAWSRGGTDTQYF. The chain couples TRBV30 to TRBJ2-3; TRBD2 matches 7 bases. The CDR3 sequence is 13 residues long. V lost 2 bases and J lost 1; bases outside the gene matches: 0. The V gene's germline CDR1 is GTSNPN and CDR2 SVGIG (reference sequence).